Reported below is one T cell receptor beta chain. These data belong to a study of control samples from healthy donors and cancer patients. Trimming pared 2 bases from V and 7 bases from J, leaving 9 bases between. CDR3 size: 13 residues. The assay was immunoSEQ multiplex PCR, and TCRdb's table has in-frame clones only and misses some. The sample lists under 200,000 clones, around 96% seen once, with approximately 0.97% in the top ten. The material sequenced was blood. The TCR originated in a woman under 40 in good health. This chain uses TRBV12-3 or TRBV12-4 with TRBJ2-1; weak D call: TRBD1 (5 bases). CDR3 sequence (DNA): TGTGCCAGCAGTTTATTGGGGCGGAATGAGCAGTTCTTC. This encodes CASSLLGRNEQFF.